This T cell receptor beta chain emerged from a study of cytomegalovirus exposure and HLA in healthy donors. At the level of the study: There were 100 million to 120 million unique TCR beta sequences, drawn from 200 million or so T cells, in an earlier analysis.

Study results and caveats: A previous analysis found most TCR beta V segments productive roughly 87% or roughly 30% of the time. Across all donors, roughly uniform sequencing depth was an assumption of the presence/absence analyses.

Points on this clone: Its antigen remains unidentified.

The length of the CDR3 is 15 residues. Germline V lookup: CDR1 MNHEY, CDR2 SVGAGI. V trimming: 6 bases; J trimming: 0 bases; junction bases outside the gene matches: 8. The PCR made use of 60 Vbeta and 13 Jbeta primers. Libraries were prepared by immunoSEQ multiplex PCR; TCRdb keeps only in-frame clonotypes and omits some of them. The sample includes 120,000 or so clones, less than 80% of them seen just once. The sequence came from a man aged 30 to 45 in good health and CMV-seronegative. The sequenced sample was PBMCs. J is TRBJ2-7 and V is TRBV6-5, with TRBD1 matching 7 bases. CDR3 sequence reads: CASRIQGTLSYEQYF. The CDR3 DNA is TGTGCCAGCAGGATACAGGGGACACTCTCCTACGAGCAGTACTTC.